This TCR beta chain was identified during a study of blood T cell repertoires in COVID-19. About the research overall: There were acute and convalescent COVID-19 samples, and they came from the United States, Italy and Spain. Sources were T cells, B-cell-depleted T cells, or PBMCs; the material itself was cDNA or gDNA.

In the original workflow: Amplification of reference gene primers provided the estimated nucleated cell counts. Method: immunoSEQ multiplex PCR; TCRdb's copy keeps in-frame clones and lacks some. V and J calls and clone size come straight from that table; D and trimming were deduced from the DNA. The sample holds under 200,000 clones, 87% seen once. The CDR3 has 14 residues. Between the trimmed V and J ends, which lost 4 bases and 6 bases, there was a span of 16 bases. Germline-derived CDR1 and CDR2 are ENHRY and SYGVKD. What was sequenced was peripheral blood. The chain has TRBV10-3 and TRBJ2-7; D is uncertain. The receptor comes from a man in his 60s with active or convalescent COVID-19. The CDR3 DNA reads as TGTGCCATCAGTGGTGTCGCCACCACTGGCGAGCAGTACTTC. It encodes CAISGVATTGEQYF.